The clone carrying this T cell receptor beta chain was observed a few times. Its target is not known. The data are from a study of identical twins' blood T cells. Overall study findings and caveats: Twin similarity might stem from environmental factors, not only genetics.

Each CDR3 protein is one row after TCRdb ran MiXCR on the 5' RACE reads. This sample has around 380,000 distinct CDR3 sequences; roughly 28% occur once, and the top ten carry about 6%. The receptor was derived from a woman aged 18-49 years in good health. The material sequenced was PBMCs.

The CDR3 DNA reads TGTGCCAGCAGCTTAACATTAGGGGACACCGGGGAGCTGTTTTTT. Protein sequence: CASSLTLGDTGELFF. The chain is built from TRBV7-3 and TRBJ2-2, with D perhaps TRBD1 (5 bases). Germline V gene lookup returns CDR1 SGHTA and CDR2 FQGTGA. V lost 0 bases and J 3 bases, leaving 8 bases between the germline ends. The CDR3 contains 15 residues.